The clone carrying this TCR beta chain came up a few times. Its antigen is currently unknown. Some clones are missing from TCRdb's copy, which holds only in-frame ones; the method was immunoSEQ multiplex PCR. The sample holds about 94,000 clones, about 88% seen once. This entry is derived from a study of T cell responses to AZD1222 COVID-19 vaccine. Study-wide points: Repertoire samples came only from after the peak T cell response. Nearly half of spike-specific TCRs reportedly go after variant regions that carry no mutations.

Germline CDR1 MNHEY, CDR2 SVGAGI. The length of the CDR3 is 12 residues. With 6 bases removed from V and 8 bases from J, the gap between germline ends came to 11 bases. The sequence was collected from an adult in good health. V gene TRBV6-5 combines with J gene TRBJ2-1; D is uncertain. The source material was peripheral blood, sampled on day 0 of AZD1222 vaccination. CDR3 sequence (DNA): TGTGCCAGCAGCCTACGGAACTATGAGCAGTTCTTC. Amino acid sequence: CASSLRNYEQFF.